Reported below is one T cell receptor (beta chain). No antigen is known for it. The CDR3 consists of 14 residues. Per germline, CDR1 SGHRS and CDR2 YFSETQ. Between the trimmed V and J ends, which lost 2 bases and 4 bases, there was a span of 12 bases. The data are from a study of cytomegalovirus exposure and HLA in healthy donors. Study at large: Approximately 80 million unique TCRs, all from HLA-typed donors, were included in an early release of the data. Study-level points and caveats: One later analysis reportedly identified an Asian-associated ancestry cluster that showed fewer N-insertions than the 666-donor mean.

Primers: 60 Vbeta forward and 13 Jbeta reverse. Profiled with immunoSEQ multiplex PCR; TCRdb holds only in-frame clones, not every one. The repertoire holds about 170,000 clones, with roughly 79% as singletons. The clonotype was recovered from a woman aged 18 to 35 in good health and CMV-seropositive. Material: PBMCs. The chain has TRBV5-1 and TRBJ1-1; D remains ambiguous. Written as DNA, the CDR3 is TGCGCCAGCAGCTTACGGGGTGGAAGCACTGAAGCTTTCTTT. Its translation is CASSLRGGSTEAFF.